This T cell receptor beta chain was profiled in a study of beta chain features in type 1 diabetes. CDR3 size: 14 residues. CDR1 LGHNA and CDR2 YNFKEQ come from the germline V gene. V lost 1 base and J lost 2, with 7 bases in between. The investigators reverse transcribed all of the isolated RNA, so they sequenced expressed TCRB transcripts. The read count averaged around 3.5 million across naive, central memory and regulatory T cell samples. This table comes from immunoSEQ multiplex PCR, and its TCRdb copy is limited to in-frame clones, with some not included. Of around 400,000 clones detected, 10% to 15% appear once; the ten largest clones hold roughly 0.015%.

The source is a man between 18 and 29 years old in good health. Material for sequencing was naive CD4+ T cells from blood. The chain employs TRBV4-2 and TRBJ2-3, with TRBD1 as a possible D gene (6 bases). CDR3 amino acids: CASSQGGPTDTQYF. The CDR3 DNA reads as TGTGCCAGCAGCCAAGGGGGGCCCACAGATACGCAGTATTTT.